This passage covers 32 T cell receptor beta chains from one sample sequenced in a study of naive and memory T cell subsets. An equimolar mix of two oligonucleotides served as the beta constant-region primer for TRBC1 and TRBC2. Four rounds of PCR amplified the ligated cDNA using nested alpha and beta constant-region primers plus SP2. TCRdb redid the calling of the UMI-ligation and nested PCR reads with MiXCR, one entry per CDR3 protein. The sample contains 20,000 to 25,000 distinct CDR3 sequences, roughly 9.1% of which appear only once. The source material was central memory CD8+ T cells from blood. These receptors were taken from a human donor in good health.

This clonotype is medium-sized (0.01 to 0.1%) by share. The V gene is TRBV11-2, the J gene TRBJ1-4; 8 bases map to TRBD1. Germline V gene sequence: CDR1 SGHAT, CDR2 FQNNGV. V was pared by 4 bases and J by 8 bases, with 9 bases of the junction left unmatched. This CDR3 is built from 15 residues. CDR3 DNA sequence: TGTGCCAGCAGCTCGACAGGGGTTGATTTCGAAAAACTGTTTTTT. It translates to CASSSTGVDFEKLFF. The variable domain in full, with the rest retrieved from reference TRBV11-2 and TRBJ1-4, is EAGVAQSPRYKIIEKRQSVAFWCNPISGHATLYWYQQILGQGPKLLIQFQNNGVVDDSQLPKDRFSAERLKGVDSTLKIQPAKLEDSAVYLCASSSTGVDFEKLFFGSGTQLSVL.

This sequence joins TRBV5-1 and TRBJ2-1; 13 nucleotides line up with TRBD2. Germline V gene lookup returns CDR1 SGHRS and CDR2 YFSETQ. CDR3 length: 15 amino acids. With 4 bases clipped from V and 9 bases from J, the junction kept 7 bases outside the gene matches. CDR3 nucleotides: TGCGCCAGCAGCAGAGGACTAGCGGGAGAGGGTGAGCAGTTCTTC. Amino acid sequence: CASSRGLAGEGEQFF.

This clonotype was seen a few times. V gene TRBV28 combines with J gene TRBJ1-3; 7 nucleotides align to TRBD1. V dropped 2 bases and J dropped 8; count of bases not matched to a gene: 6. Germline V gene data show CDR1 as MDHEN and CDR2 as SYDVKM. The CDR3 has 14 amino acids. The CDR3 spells CASSLPGQADTIYF. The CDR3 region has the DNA TGTGCCAGCAGTTTACCCGGACAGGCAGACACCATATATTTT.

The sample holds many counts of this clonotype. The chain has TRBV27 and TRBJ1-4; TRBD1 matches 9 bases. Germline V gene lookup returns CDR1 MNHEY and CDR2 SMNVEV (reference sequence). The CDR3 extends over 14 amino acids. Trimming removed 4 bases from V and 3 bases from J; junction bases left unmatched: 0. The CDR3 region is CASSWTGANEKLFF. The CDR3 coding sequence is TGTGCCAGCAGTTGGACAGGGGCTAATGAAAAACTGTTTTTT.

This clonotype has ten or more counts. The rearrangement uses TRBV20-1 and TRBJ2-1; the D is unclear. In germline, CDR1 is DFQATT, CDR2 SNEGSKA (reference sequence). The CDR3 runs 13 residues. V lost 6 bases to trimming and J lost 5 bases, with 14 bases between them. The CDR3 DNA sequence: TGCAGTGCCCCCCCCTTGCTTGACAATGAGCAGTTCTTC. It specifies CSAPPLLDNEQFF.

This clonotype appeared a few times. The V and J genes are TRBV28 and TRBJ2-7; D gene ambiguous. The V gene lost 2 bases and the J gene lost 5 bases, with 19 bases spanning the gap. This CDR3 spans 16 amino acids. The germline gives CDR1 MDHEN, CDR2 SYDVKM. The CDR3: CASSLPPGRIVDEQYF. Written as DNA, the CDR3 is TGTGCCAGCAGTTTACCACCCGGTAGGATCGTGGACGAGCAGTACTTC.

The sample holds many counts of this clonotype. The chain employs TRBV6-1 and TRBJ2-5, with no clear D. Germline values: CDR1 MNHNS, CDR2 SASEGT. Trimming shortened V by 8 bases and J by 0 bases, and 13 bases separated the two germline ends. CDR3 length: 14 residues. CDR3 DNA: TGTGCCAGCGGTCAAGGCACAGACCAAGAGACCCAGTACTTC. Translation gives CASGQGTDQETQYF.

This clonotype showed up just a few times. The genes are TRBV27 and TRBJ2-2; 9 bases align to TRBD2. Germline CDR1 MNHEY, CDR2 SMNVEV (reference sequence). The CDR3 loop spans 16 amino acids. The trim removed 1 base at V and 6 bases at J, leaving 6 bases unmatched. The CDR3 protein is CASSLWGTSSAGELFF. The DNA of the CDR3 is TGTGCCAGCAGTTTATGGGGGACTAGCTCCGCCGGGGAGCTGTTTTTT.

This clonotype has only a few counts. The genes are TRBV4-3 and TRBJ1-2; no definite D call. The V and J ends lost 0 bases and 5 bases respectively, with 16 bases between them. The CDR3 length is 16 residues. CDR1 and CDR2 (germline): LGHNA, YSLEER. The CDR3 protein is CASSQDLHKRQYGYTF. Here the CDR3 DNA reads TGCGCCAGCAGCCAAGATCTGCACAAACGACAATATGGCTACACCTTC.

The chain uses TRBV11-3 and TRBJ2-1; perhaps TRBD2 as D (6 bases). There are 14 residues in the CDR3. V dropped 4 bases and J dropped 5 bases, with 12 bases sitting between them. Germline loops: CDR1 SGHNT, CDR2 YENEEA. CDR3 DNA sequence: TGTGCCAGCAGCTGGGCGGGGACTGACAATGAGCAGTTCTTC. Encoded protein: CASSWAGTDNEQFF.

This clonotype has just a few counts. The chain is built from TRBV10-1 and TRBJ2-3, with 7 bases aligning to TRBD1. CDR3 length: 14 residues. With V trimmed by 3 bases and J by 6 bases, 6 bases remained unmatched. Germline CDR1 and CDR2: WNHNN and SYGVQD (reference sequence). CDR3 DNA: TGCGCCAGCAGTGATGACAGGGTCTCGGATACGCAGTATTTT. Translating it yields CASSDDRVSDTQYF.

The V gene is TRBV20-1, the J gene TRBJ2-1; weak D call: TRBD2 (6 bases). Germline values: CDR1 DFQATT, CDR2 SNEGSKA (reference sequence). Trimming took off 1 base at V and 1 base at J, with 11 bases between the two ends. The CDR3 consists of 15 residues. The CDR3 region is CSARVQRESYNEQFF. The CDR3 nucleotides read TGCAGTGCTAGAGTGCAACGGGAGTCCTACAATGAGCAGTTCTTC.

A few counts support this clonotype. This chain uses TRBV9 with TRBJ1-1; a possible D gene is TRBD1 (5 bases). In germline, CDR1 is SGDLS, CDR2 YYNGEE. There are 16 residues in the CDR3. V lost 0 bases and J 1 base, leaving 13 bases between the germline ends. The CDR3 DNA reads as TGTGCCAGCAGCGTAGCTTCAGGGTCAGAGAACACTGAAGCTTTCTTT. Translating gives CASSVASGSENTEAFF.

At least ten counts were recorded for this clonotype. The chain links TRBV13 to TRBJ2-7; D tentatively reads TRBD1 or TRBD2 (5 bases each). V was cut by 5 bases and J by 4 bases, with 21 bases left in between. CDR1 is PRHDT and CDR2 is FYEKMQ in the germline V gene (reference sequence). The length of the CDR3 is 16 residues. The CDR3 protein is CASSHRAGTKNYEQYF. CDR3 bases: TGTGCCAGCAGCCATAGAGCCGGGACGAAGAATTACGAGCAGTACTTC.

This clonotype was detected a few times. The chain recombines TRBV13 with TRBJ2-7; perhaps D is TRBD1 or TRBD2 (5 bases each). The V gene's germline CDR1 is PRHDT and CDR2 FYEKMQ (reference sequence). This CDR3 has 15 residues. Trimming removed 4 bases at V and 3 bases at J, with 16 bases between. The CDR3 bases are TGTGCCAGCAGCTGGGGCCGGGGTAAGGACTACGAGCAGTACTTC. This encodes CASSWGRGKDYEQYF.

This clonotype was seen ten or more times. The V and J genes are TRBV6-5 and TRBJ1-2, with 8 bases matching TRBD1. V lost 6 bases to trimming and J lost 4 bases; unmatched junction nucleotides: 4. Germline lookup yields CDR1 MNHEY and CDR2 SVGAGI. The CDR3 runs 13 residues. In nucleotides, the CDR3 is TGTGCCAGCAGCCCAGGGGGCGGCTATGGCTACACCTTC. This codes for CASSPGGGYGYTF.

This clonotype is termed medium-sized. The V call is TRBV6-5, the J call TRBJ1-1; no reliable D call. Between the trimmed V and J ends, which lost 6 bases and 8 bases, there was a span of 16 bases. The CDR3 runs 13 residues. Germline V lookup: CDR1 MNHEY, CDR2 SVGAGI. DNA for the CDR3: TGTGCCAGCAGAATCCAGGCTCTCACCGAAGCTTTCTTT. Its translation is CASRIQALTEAFF.

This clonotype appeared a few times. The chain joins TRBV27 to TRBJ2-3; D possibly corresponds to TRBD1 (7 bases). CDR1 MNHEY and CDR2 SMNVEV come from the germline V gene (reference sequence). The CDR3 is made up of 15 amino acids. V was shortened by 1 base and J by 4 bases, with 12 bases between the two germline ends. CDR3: CASSLCQGGPDTQYF. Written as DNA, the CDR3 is TGTGCCAGCAGTTTATGCCAGGGGGGCCCAGATACGCAGTATTTT.

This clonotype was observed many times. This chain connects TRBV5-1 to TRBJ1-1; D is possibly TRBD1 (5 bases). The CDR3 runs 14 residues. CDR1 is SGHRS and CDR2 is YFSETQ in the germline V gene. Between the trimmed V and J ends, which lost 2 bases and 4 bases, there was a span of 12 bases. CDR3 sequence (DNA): TGCGCCAGCAGCTTCTATCGACAGAGCACTGAAGCTTTCTTT. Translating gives CASSFYRQSTEAFF.

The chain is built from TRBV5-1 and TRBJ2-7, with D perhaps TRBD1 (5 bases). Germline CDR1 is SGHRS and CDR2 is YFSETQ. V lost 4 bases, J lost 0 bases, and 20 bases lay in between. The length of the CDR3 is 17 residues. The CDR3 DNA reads TGCGCCAGCAGCCCCCAATTTAAAGGGGCCAGCTCCTACGAGCAGTACTTC. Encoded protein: CASSPQFKGASSYEQYF. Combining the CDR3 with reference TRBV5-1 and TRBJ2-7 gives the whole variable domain KAGVTQTPRYLIKTRGQQVTLSCSPISGHRSVSWYQQTPGQGLQFLFEYFSETQRNKGNFPGRFSGRQFSNSRSEMNVSTLELGDSALYLCASSPQFKGASSYEQYFGPGTRLTVT.

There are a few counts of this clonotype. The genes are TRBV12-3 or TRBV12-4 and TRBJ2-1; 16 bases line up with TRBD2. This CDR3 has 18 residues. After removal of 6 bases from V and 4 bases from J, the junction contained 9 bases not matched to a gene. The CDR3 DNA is TGTGCCAGCAGCCAAGGGACTAGCGGGAGGGCACCTTACAATGAGCAGTTCTTC. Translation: CASSQGTSGRAPYNEQFF.

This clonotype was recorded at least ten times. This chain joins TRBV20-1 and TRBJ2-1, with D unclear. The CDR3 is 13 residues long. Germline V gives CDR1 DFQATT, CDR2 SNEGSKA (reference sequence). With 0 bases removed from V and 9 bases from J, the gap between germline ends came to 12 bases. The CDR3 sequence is CSAREELRFEQFF. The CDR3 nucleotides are TGCAGTGCTAGAGAGGAGCTGCGGTTTGAGCAGTTCTTC.

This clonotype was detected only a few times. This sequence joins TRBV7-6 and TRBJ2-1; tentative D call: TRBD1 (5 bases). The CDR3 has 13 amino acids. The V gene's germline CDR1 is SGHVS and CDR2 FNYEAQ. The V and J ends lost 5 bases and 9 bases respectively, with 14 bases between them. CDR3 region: CASSLTTGGEQFF. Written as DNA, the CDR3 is TGTGCCAGCAGCCTGACCACAGGTGGTGAGCAGTTCTTC.

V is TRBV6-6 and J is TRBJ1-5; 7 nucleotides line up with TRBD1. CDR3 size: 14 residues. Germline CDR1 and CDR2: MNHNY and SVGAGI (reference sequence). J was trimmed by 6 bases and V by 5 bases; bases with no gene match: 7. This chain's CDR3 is CASSTQTGTQPQHF. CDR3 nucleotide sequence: TGTGCCAGCAGTACCCAGACAGGGACTCAGCCCCAGCATTTT.

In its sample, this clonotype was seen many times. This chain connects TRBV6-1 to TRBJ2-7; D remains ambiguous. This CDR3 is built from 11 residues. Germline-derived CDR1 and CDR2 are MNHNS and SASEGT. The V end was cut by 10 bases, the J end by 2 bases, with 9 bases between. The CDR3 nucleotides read TGTGCCATAGGACCCGCCTACGAGCAGTACTTC. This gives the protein CAIGPAYEQYF.

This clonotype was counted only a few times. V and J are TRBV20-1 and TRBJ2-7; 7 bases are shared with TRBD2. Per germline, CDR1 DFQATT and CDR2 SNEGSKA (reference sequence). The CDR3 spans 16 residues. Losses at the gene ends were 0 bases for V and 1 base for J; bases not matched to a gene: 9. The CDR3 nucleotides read TGCAGTGCTAGAGAAGAGGCTAGCGGACTTTCCTACGAGCAGTACTTC. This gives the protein CSAREEASGLSYEQYF.

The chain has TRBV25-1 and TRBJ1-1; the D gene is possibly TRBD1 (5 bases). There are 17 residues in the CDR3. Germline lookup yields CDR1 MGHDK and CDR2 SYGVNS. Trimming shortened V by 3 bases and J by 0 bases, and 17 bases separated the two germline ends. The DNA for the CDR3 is TGTGCCAGCAGTGAGAGAACCGGGACGGGAATGAACACTGAAGCTTTCTTT. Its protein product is CASSERTGTGMNTEAFF.

The CDR3 DNA sequence: TGCGCCAGCAGCCAAGATCGGCAGGGGGGGGAGACCCAGTACTTC. Translation gives CASSQDRQGGETQYF. The chain joins TRBV4-1 to TRBJ2-5; either TRBD1 or TRBD2 may fit D (7 bases each). The V gene lost 0 bases and the J gene lost 5 bases, with 13 bases spanning the gap. This CDR3 spans 15 amino acids. In germline, CDR1 is MGHRA, CDR2 YSYEKL.

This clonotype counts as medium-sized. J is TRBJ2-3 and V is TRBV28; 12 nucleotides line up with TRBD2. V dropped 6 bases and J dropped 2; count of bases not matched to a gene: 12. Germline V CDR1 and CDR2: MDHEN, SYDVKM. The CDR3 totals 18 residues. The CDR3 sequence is CASSSWASGGDNTDTQYF. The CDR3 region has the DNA TGTGCCAGCAGCTCGTGGGCTAGCGGGGGGGACAACACAGATACGCAGTATTTT.

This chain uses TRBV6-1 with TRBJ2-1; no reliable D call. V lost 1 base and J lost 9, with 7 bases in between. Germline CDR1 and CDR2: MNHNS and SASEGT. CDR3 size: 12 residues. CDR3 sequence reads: CASSEDVVEQFF. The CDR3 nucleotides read TGTGCCAGCAGTGAAGACGTAGTTGAGCAGTTCTTC.

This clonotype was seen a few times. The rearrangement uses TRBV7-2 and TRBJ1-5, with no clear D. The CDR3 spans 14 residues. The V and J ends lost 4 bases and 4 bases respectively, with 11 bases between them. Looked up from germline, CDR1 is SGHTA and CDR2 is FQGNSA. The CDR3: CASSYGYQNQPQHF. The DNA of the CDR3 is TGTGCCAGCAGCTATGGATACCAAAATCAGCCCCAGCATTTT.

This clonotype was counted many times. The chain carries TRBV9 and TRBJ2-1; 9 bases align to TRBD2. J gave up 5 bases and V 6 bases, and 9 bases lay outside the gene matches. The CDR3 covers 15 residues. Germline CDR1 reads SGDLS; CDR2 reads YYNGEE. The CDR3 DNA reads TGTGCCAGCACCCCGACTAGCGGAGGTGACAATGAGCAGTTCTTC. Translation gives CASTPTSGGDNEQFF.